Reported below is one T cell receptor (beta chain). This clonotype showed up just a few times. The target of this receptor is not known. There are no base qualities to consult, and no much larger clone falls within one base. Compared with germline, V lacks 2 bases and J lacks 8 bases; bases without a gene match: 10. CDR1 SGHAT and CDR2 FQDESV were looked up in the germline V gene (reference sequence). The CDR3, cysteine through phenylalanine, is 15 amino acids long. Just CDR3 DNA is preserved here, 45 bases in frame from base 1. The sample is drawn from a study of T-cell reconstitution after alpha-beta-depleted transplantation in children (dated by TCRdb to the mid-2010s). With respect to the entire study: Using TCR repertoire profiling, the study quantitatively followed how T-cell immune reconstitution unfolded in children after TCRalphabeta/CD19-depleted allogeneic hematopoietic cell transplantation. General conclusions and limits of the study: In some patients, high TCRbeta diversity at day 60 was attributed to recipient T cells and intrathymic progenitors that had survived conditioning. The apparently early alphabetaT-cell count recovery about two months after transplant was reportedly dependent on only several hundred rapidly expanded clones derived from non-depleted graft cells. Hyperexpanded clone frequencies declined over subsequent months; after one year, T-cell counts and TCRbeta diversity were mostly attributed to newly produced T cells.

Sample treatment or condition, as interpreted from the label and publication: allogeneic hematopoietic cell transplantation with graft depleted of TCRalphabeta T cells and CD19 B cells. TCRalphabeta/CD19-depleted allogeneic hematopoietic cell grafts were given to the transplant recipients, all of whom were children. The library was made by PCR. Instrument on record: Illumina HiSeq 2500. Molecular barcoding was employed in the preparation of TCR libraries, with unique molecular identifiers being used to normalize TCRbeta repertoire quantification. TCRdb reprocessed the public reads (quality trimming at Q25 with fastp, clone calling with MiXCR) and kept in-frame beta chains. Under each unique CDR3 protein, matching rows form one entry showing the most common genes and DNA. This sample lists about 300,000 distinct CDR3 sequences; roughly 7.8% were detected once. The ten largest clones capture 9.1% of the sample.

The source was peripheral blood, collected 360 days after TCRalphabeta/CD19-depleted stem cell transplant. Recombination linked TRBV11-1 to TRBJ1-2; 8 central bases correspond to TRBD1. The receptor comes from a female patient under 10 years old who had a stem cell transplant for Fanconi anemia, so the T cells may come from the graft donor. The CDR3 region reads CASSLRPGGPWGYTF. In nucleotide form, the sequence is TGTGCCAGCAGCTTACGTCCAGGGGGCCCGTGGGGCTACACCTTC.